This T cell receptor (beta chain) comes out of a study of blood T cell repertoires in COVID-19. Study context: Researchers got acute and convalescent COVID-19 samples from the United States, Italy and Spain.

This CDR3 is 15 amino acids long. V was clipped by 5 bases and J by 3 bases; unmatched bases: 9. CDR1 is SGHTA, CDR2 FQGTGA, per germline. Produced via immunoSEQ multiplex PCR; TCRdb's table is partial and in-frame only. The sample lists fewer than 650,000 clones, roughly 91% occurring once. This chain uses TRBV7-3 with TRBJ1-2; 7 nucleotides align to TRBD1. What was sequenced was peripheral blood. The receptor was derived from a woman between 50 and 59 years old with COVID-19, enrolled during active disease. CDR3 region: CASSPTGTWDYGYTF. As DNA, the CDR3 is TGTGCCAGCAGCCCGACAGGGACATGGGACTATGGCTACACCTTC.